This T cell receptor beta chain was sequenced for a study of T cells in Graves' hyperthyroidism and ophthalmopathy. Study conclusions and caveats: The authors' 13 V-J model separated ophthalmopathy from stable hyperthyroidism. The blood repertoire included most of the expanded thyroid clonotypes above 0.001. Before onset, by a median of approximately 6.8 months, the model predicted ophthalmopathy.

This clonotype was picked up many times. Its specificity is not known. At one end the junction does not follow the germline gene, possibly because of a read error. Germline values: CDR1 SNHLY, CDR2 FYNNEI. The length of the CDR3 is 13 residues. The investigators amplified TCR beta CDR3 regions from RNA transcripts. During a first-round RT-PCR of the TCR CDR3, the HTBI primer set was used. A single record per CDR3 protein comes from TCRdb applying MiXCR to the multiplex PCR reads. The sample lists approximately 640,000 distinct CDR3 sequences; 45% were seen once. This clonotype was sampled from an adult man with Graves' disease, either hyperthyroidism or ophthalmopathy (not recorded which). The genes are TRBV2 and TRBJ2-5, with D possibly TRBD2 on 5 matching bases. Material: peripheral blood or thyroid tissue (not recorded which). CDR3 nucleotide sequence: TGTGCCAGCCTCCGAGGGAACGAAGAGACCCAATACTTC. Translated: CASLRGNEETQYF.